The T cell receptor beta chain under discussion was sequenced for a study of cytomegalovirus exposure and HLA in healthy donors. Study at large: A data release that came early held approximately 85 million unique TCRs from HLA-typed donors.

Primers for the PCR totalled 60 Vbeta and 13 Jbeta. Authors' processing steps: Later work found around 85 million unique TCR beta chains, with 9.5 million to 11 million shared. Repertoires were generated with immunoSEQ multiplex PCR, while TCRdb's copy carries only in-frame clones and drops some. V, J and clone size are those of that table, while D and trimming were read from the DNA. The repertoire holds about 98,000 clones, with under 80% as singletons. Unrecorded immune exposure was likely among donors, who were nominally healthy when sampled. Sample: PBMCs. The TCR comes from a human donor in good health.

The CDR3 sequence is CASSQERLADNTGELFF. The CDR3 bases are TGCGCCAGCAGCCAGGAGAGACTAGCGGATAACACCGGGGAGCTGTTTTTT. The rearrangement links TRBV4-1 to TRBJ2-2; the match to TRBD2 covers 9 bases. The CDR3 contains 17 residues. The V segment lost 3 bases and the J segment 2 bases; nucleotides outside the gene matches: 7. Germline CDR1 reads MGHRA; CDR2 reads YSYEKL.